Listed here are 23 T cell receptor beta chains from one sample, sequenced in a study of T cell responses to AZD1222 COVID-19 vaccine. Clones were read by immunoSEQ multiplex PCR, and TCRdb kept only the in-frame ones, dropping some. The sample holds fewer than 120,000 clones, 81% seen once. The sequences come from peripheral blood, collected on day 0 of AZD1222 vaccination. The receptor set was obtained from an adult in good health.

This chain joins TRBV6-2 or TRBV6-3 and TRBJ1-2; D remains unclear. Germline CDR1 is MNHEY and CDR2 is SVGEGT. CDR3 size: 13 residues. Trimming removed 3 bases from V and 1 base from J, with 6 bases in between. This chain's CDR3 is CASSYPSNYGYTF. In nucleotides, the CDR3 is TGTGCCAGCAGTTATCCGAGTAACTATGGCTACACCTTC.

The V gene is TRBV28, the J gene TRBJ1-3; 8 bases fit TRBD1. The CDR3 runs 15 residues. Trimming took 3 bases from V and 5 from J; bases not matched to a gene: 6. Germline V lookup: CDR1 MDHEN, CDR2 SYDVKM. As DNA, the CDR3 is TGTGCCAGCAGTTTCACAGGGGGACGTAGAAACACCATATATTTT. This encodes CASSFTGGRRNTIYF.

The V gene is TRBV7-2, the J gene TRBJ1-5; 7 bases are a match to TRBD1. The CDR3 loop spans 13 amino acids. The germline V gene encodes CDR1 SGHTA and CDR2 FQGNSA. J gave up 7 bases and V 5 bases, and 5 bases lay outside the gene matches. The chain's CDR3 is CASSRQGNQPQHF. The CDR3 DNA reads TGTGCCAGCAGCAGACAGGGAAACCAGCCCCAGCATTTT.

This chain connects TRBV5-1 to TRBJ2-7; D remains unclear. Trimming left V 6 bases short and J 3 bases short, with 16 bases between. The CDR3 has 14 residues. Germline V lookup: CDR1 SGHRS, CDR2 YFSETQ. CDR3 DNA: TGCGCCAGCACGATATCGACTGGCAACTACGAGCAGTACTTC. This translates into CASTISTGNYEQYF.

V is TRBV28 and J is TRBJ1-2; the match to TRBD1 covers 11 bases. Germline trimming cut 5 bases from V and 5 bases from J; bases unmatched to any gene: 10. The CDR3 loop spans 16 amino acids. CDR1 MDHEN and CDR2 SYDVKM come from the germline V gene. The CDR3 region is CASSPGTGGRTYGYTF. The CDR3, as DNA: TGTGCCAGCAGTCCTGGGACAGGGGGTAGGACTTATGGCTACACCTTC.

The rearrangement links TRBV2 to TRBJ2-1; TRBD2 might be the D (6 bases). CDR3 length equals 16 residues. Germline assignment: CDR1 SNHLY and CDR2 FYNNEI. Trimming took 0 bases from V and 2 from J, leaving 11 bases between them. CDR3 residues: CASSEARGSAYNEQFF. The CDR3 DNA is TGTGCCAGCAGTGAAGCCCGGGGGAGCGCCTACAATGAGCAGTTCTTC.

This rearrangement joins TRBV19 to TRBJ1-5; D is unclear. The germline gives CDR1 LNHDA, CDR2 SQIVND (reference sequence). The CDR3 has 14 residues. V shed 5 bases and J shed 5 bases, with 13 bases lying between them. In nucleotides, the CDR3 is TGTGCCAGTAGTCGTCCAGGTACCTATCAGCCCCAGCATTTT. Translation gives CASSRPGTYQPQHF.

The gene calls are TRBV5-1 and TRBJ1-2; no clear D gene. CDR3 length: 15 residues. The germline V and J ends were trimmed by 4 bases and 6 bases, with 19 bases remaining between them. Germline CDR1 is SGHRS and CDR2 is YFSETQ. The CDR3 here is CASSPQDGPGHGYTF. Written as DNA, the CDR3 is TGCGCCAGCAGCCCCCAGGACGGACCCGGGCATGGCTACACCTTC.

The V gene is TRBV28, the J gene TRBJ1-3, with TRBD1 identical over 9 bases. V was pared by 4 bases and J by 4 bases, with 5 bases of the junction left unmatched. Germline values: CDR1 MDHEN, CDR2 SYDVKM. This CDR3 spans 15 amino acids. The CDR3 region has the DNA TGTGCCAGCAGTTCCCACGGGACAGGGGGAAACACCATATATTTT. Encoded protein: CASSSHGTGGNTIYF.

The rearrangement uses TRBV7-9 and TRBJ2-1; no definite D call. The V gene's germline CDR1 is SEHNR and CDR2 FQNEAQ (reference sequence). The length of the CDR3 is 12 residues. Trimming shortened V by 2 bases and J by 7 bases, and 6 bases separated the two germline ends. The CDR3 bases are TGTGCCAGCAGCTTACAGTTAAATGAGCAGTTCTTC. Translated: CASSLQLNEQFF.

In its sample, this clone was seen a few times. The chain links TRBV24-1 to TRBJ1-2, with a tentative D call TRBD1 (5 bases). The CDR3 runs to 16 residues. CDR1 and CDR2 (germline): KGHDR, SFDVKD. The ends were cut back, 11 bases at V and 2 bases at J, with 23 bases in the middle. The CDR3 protein is CAMALGGAGPNYGYTF. CDR3 coding DNA: TGTGCCATGGCTCTGGGTGGGGCCGGCCCCAACTATGGCTACACCTTC.

The table lists this clone with many counts. The genes are TRBV19 and TRBJ2-5, with TRBD2 matching over 7 bases. Losses at the gene ends were 3 bases for V and 2 bases for J; bases not matched to a gene: 3. The CDR3 loop spans 14 amino acids. Germline CDR1 LNHDA, CDR2 SQIVND (reference sequence). Written as DNA, the CDR3 is TGTGCCAGTAGTATGGGCGGGAGTCAAGAGACCCAGTACTTC. It yields the protein CASSMGGSQETQYF.

Here the CDR3 reads CASSRRDVSGNTIYF. The CDR3 region has the DNA TGTGCCAGCAGCCGCAGAGACGTCTCTGGAAACACCATATATTTT. The J gene is TRBJ1-3, the V gene TRBV3-1 (or the pseudogene TRBV3-2), with unresolved D. CDR1 and CDR2 from the germline V gene are LGHDT and YNNKEL (reference sequence). CDR3 length: 15 amino acids. V shed 4 bases and J shed 0 bases, with 10 bases lying between them.

This clone was picked up a small number of times. This chain links TRBV27 with TRBJ1-1; D remains unclear. Trimming took 2 bases from V and 5 from J, leaving 9 bases between them. The germline gives CDR1 MNHEY, CDR2 SMNVEV (reference sequence). The CDR3 spans 13 residues. The CDR3 spells CASSLTVFTEAFF. The DNA for the CDR3 is TGTGCCAGCAGTTTAACTGTATTTACTGAAGCTTTCTTT.

The genes are TRBV28 and TRBJ1-2; weak D call: TRBD1 (5 bases). Trimming removed 6 bases at V and 4 bases at J, with 15 bases between. Germline V gives CDR1 MDHEN, CDR2 SYDVKM. CDR3 length: 14 amino acids. This CDR3 is CASSTGGGIYGYTF. The CDR3 DNA is TGTGCCAGCAGCACCGGGGGGGGAATCTATGGCTACACCTTC.

The rearrangement links TRBV7-8 to TRBJ2-7, with 8 bases fitting TRBD1. Germline CDR1 reads SGHVS; CDR2 reads FQNEAQ. After removal of 6 bases from V and 1 base from J, the junction contained 5 bases not matched to a gene. CDR3 length equals 14 residues. CDR3 loop: CASSSRQGSYEQYF. CDR3 coding DNA: TGTGCCAGCAGTTCCCGACAGGGGTCCTACGAGCAGTACTTC. Full variable domain (outside the CDR3, taken from reference TRBV7-8 and TRBJ2-7): GAGVSQSPRYKVAKRGQDVALRCDPISGHVSLFWYQQALGQGPEFLTYFQNEAQLDKSGLPSDRFFAERPEGSVSTLKIQRTQQEDSAVYLCASSSRQGSYEQYFGPGTRLTVT.

The rearrangement joins TRBV6-5 to TRBJ1-2, with TRBD1 matching 7 bases. The CDR3 length is 13 residues. The J segment lost 8 bases and the V segment lost 6 bases, leaving 9 bases of the junction unmatched. Germline assignment: CDR1 MNHEY and CDR2 SVGAGI. This chain's CDR3 is CASSRGFRGGYTF. The CDR3 nucleotides read TGTGCCAGCAGCCGAGGATTCAGGGGGGGCTACACCTTC.

This clone was observed a single time. J is TRBJ1-2 and V is TRBV5-1; D call uncertain. Trimming stripped 2 bases from V and 4 bases from J, with 15 bases between. This CDR3 comprises 15 residues. The germline V gene has CDR1 SGHRS and CDR2 YFSETQ. In DNA form, the CDR3 reads TGCGCCAGCAGCTTCTCCGAGGGCGGGAGCTATGGCTACACCTTC. Translated, it gives CASSFSEGGSYGYTF.

The chain employs TRBV24-1 and TRBJ1-2; 7 bases agree with TRBD1. Germline V gives CDR1 KGHDR, CDR2 SFDVKD. The CDR3 covers 13 residues. V dropped 4 bases and J dropped 2; count of bases not matched to a gene: 0. The CDR3 region is CATSEGQNYGYTF. The DNA of the CDR3 is TGTGCCACCAGTGAGGGACAGAACTATGGCTACACCTTC.

This clone was counted a few times. The rearrangement links TRBV6-5 to TRBJ2-7; D unresolved. Trimming took off 3 bases at V and 0 bases at J, with 9 bases between the two ends. The CDR3 is 14 amino acids. In germline, CDR1 is MNHEY, CDR2 SVGAGI. CDR3 DNA: TGTGCCAGCAGTTATACGGTCGACTCCTACGAGCAGTACTTC. This gives the protein CASSYTVDSYEQYF.

In its sample, this clone was seen a few times. V gene TRBV28 combines with J gene TRBJ1-5, with D perhaps matching TRBD1 (6 bases). The length of the CDR3 is 14 residues. V dropped 3 bases and J dropped 4 bases, with 10 bases sitting between them. Germline CDR1 MDHEN, CDR2 SYDVKM. The CDR3 nucleotides are TGTGCCAGCAGTTTCCCAGGGGAGAATCAGCCCCAGCATTTT. Translated, it gives CASSFPGENQPQHF.

The chain combines TRBV7-2 with TRBJ2-4; TRBD1 matches at 7 bases. CDR1 and CDR2 (germline): SGHTA, FQGNSA. Trimming at V came to 3 bases and at J to 8 bases, leaving 4 bases not matched to a gene. CDR3 length: 13 residues. DNA of the CDR3: TGTGCCAGCAGCTTGACAGGGATGGACATTCAGTACTTC. It codes for CASSLTGMDIQYF.

This chain uses TRBV15 with TRBJ2-3; D uncertain. The germline gives CDR1 LNHNV, CDR2 YYDKDF (reference sequence). CDR3 length: 12 residues. Trimming cost V 5 bases and J 6 bases, with 9 bases left between them. The CDR3 sequence is CATSYVGDTQYF. Here the CDR3 DNA reads TGTGCCACCAGCTATGTGGGGGATACGCAGTATTTT.